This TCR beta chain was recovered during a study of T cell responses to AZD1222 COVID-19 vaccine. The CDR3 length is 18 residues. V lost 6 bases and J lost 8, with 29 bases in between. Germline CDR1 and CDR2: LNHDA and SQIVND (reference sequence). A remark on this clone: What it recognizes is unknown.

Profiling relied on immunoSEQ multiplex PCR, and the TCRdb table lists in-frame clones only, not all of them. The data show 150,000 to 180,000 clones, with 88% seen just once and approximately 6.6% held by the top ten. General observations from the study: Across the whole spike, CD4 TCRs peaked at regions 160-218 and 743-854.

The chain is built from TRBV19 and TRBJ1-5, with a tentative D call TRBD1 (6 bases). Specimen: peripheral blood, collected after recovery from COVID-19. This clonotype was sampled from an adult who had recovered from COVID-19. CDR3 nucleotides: TGTGCCAGTAGGCCCCTGGGACGGGAGTGGGGGGCTGGGGAGCCCCAGCATTTT. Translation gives CASRPLGREWGAGEPQHF.